This T cell receptor beta chain was recorded in a study of pediatric ulcerative colitis. The rectum was sampled with one to two pinch biopsies at colonoscopy. Study-wide points: Rectal pinch biopsies may have included blood-derived T cells, especially in patients with overt colitis. A couple of rectal CDR3 clonotypes occurred in all ulcerative colitis patients. Blood-rectal clonal overlap within each person was significantly higher in ulcerative colitis patients than controls. Rectal repertoires separated controls, mild-moderate and acute severe colitis.

CDR1 is MNHEY, CDR2 SVGAGI, per germline. Trimming removed 4 bases from V and 7 bases from J; junction bases left unmatched: 10. The CDR3 totals 15 residues. Measured with immunoSEQ multiplex PCR; TCRdb has only the in-frame clones, and not every one. The table has 30,000 to 35,000 clones, approximately 78% seen once; the top ten hold about 1.1%. Concerning this clone: Antigen unknown.

The chain couples TRBV6-5 to TRBJ1-2, with TRBD1 matching over 9 bases. The receptor was derived from a boy between 10 and 17 years old with mild ulcerative colitis. The specimen was gut tissue. The CDR3 DNA follows: TGTGCCAGCAGTTCTACCGGGACAGGGTTACTTGGCTACACCTTC. Protein product: CASSSTGTGLLGYTF.